The 21 T cell receptor beta chains below all came from one sample that was sequenced in a study of blood T cell repertoires in COVID-19. Method: immunoSEQ multiplex PCR; TCRdb's copy keeps in-frame clones and lacks some. The repertoire holds about 260,000 clones, about 88% seen once, with less than 4.5% in the top ten. Material: peripheral blood. These TCRs come from a man aged 18 to 30 with active or convalescent COVID-19.

V and J are TRBV7-6 and TRBJ2-1; 11 positions agree with TRBD2. Germline values: CDR1 SGHVS, CDR2 FNYEAQ. V shed 6 bases, J shed 4 bases, and the junction held 14 bases outside the gene matches. The CDR3 totals 18 residues. The CDR3 is CASSRFNPGTSGYNEQFF. In DNA, the CDR3 is TGTGCCAGCAGTCGATTTAACCCCGGGACTAGCGGTTACAATGAGCAGTTCTTC.

The V gene is TRBV4-1, the J gene TRBJ2-5, with D possibly being TRBD2 (6 bases). V dropped 4 bases and J dropped 1 base, with 19 bases sitting between them. The CDR3 is made up of 17 amino acids. Germline lookup yields CDR1 MGHRA and CDR2 YSYEKL. The DNA of the CDR3 is TGCGCCAGCAGCCCAGATTGGGGAGCGGGTACCCAAGAGACCCAGTACTTC. This sequence encodes CASSPDWGAGTQETQYF.

This chain uses TRBV19 with TRBJ2-2; the match to TRBD1 covers 8 bases. CDR1 and CDR2 (germline): LNHDA, SQIVND (reference sequence). V was pared by 1 base and J by 3 bases, with 4 bases of the junction left unmatched. CDR3 length equals 16 residues. This CDR3 is CASSIGGTGYTGELFF. In DNA, the CDR3 is TGTGCCAGTAGTATAGGAGGGACAGGTTACACCGGGGAGCTGTTTTTT.

The V call is TRBV5-4, the J call TRBJ2-3; 15 nucleotides agree with TRBD2. V gave up 3 bases and J gave up 2 bases; unmatched junction bases: 10. Germline V gene lookup returns CDR1 SGHNT and CDR2 YYREEE (reference sequence). CDR3 length: 19 amino acids. The CDR3, as DNA: TGTGCCAGCAGCTACCGAAGAGGGACTAGCGGGAGGACCACAGATACGCAGTATTTT. This codes for CASSYRRGTSGRTTDTQYF.

V usage is TRBV7-9 and J usage is TRBJ1-3, with D possibly TRBD1 on 5 matching bases. V gave up 5 bases and J gave up 0 bases, with 17 bases separating them. The germline gives CDR1 SEHNR, CDR2 FQNEAQ (reference sequence). The CDR3 loop spans 17 amino acids. CDR3 bases: TGTGCCAGCAGCCCCCTTAGTGGGGGGTTCTCTGGAAACACCATATATTTT. It encodes CASSPLSGGFSGNTIYF.

This clone was recorded once. V usage is TRBV9 and J usage is TRBJ2-3, with 9 bases fitting TRBD2. Trimming cost V 3 bases and J 2 bases; bases outside gene matches: 7. The CDR3 covers 16 residues. Germline V gene sequence: CDR1 SGDLS, CDR2 YYNGEE. CDR3 sequence reads: CASSGRAGGLTDTQYF. CDR3 nucleotides: TGTGCCAGCAGCGGACGAGCGGGGGGACTCACAGATACGCAGTATTTT.

The rearrangement joins TRBV5-1 to TRBJ2-7; weak D call: TRBD1 (6 bases). V was cut by 1 base and J by 5 bases, with 10 bases left in between. The V gene's germline CDR1 is SGHRS and CDR2 YFSETQ. This CDR3 spans 13 amino acids. Here the CDR3 DNA reads TGCGCCAGCAGCTTGACAGGGTACGACGAGCAGTACTTC. Amino acid sequence: CASSLTGYDEQYF.

Only a few counts were recorded for this clone. The V and J genes are TRBV28 and TRBJ1-5; possible D gene TRBD1, 5 bases. Trimming removed 8 bases at V and 6 bases at J, with 20 bases between. The CDR3 sequence is 15 residues long. CDR1 is MDHEN, CDR2 SYDVKM, per germline. CDR3 region: CASGSWQGQPQPQHF. CDR3 nucleotide sequence: TGTGCCAGCGGTTCGTGGCAGGGTCAGCCTCAGCCCCAGCATTTT.

The chain carries TRBV6-6 and TRBJ2-2, with 7 bases fitting TRBD1. Germline CDR1 and CDR2: MNHNY and SVGAGI (reference sequence). This CDR3 region has 14 residues. Trimming took 6 bases from V and 3 from J; bases not matched to a gene: 4. For the CDR3, the DNA is TGTGCCAGCAGACAGGGGCGTGACACCGGGGAGCTGTTTTTT. This gives the protein CASRQGRDTGELFF.

The chain is built from TRBV3-1 (or the pseudogene TRBV3-2) and TRBJ1-2, with unresolved D. The CDR3 is made up of 12 amino acids. CDR1 and CDR2 (germline): LGHDT, YNNKEL (reference sequence). V was cut by 4 bases and J by 5 bases, with 8 bases left in between. The chain's CDR3 is CASSRLEYGYTF. The DNA of the CDR3 is TGTGCCAGCAGCCGTTTGGAGTATGGCTACACCTTC.

The chain has TRBV3-1 (or the pseudogene TRBV3-2) and TRBJ1-6; D perhaps matches TRBD1 (5 bases). CDR1 and CDR2 from the germline V gene are LGHDT and YNNKEL (reference sequence). The CDR3 extends over 15 amino acids. The ends were cut back, 1 base at V and 3 bases at J, with 7 bases in the middle. CDR3 loop: CASSQGRGYNSPLHF. CDR3 DNA sequence: TGTGCCAGCAGCCAAGGAAGGGGCTATAATTCACCCCTCCACTTT.

The chain carries TRBV2 and TRBJ1-6; no clear D gene. The CDR3 contains 13 residues. V lost 6 bases, J lost 9 bases, and 12 bases lay in between. Germline CDR1 SNHLY, CDR2 FYNNEI. The DNA for the CDR3 is TGTGCCAGCAGGGGTAGGGAGGGTTCACCCCTCCACTTT. Amino acid sequence: CASRGREGSPLHF.

This chain links TRBV6-1 with TRBJ2-7, with D possibly matching TRBD2 (5 bases). The CDR3 extends over 15 amino acids. Germline V gene data show CDR1 as MNHNS and CDR2 as SASEGT. V lost 0 bases to trimming and J lost 4 bases, with 13 bases between them. DNA of the CDR3: TGTGCCAGCAGTGAAGCGGAGGCACGTTGGTACGAGCAGTACTTC. Translated: CASSEAEARWYEQYF.

This clone was recorded once. V is TRBV9 and J is TRBJ2-4; possibly TRBD2 for D (5 bases). V lost 3 bases to trimming and J lost 0 bases, with 7 bases between them. Germline V gives CDR1 SGDLS, CDR2 YYNGEE. This CDR3 is built from 14 residues. DNA of the CDR3: TGTGCCAGCAGCGAGGACTTAGCCAAAAACATTCAGTACTTC. It translates to CASSEDLAKNIQYF.

The chain couples TRBV4-1 to TRBJ1-1; 8 bases fit TRBD1. After removal of 3 bases from V and 0 bases from J, the junction contained 3 bases not matched to a gene. Germline V gene sequence: CDR1 MGHRA, CDR2 YSYEKL. There are 15 residues in the CDR3. The CDR3 reads CASSHGQGLNTEAFF. The CDR3 bases are TGCGCCAGCAGCCATGGACAGGGTTTGAACACTGAAGCTTTCTTT.

J is TRBJ2-2 and V is TRBV7-2; D ambiguous. V was cut by 7 bases and J by 0 bases, with 9 bases left in between. Germline assignment: CDR1 SGHTA and CDR2 FQGNSA. The CDR3 sequence is 14 residues long. CDR3 sequence (DNA): TGTGCCAGCATCTACCAGGCGAACACCGGGGAGCTGTTTTTT. Its translation is CASIYQANTGELFF. The entire variable domain, with the rest obtained from reference TRBV7-2 and TRBJ2-2, is as follows: GAGVSQSPSNKVTEKGKDVELRCDPISGHTALYWYRQSLGQGLEFLIYFQGNSAPDKSGLPSDRFSAERTGGSVSTLTIQRTQQEDSAVYLCASIYQANTGELFFGEGSRLTVL.

The chain couples TRBV2 to TRBJ1-1; D is perhaps TRBD1 (5 bases). V lost 9 bases to trimming and J lost 0 bases, with 11 bases between them. The CDR3 consists of 13 residues. CDR1 is SNHLY, CDR2 FYNNEI, per germline. The CDR3 region has the DNA TGTGCCAGTAAGACAGAAATGAACACTGAAGCTTTCTTT. Protein product: CASKTEMNTEAFF.

This chain joins TRBV4-3 and TRBJ2-4, with a tentative D call TRBD2 (5 bases). This CDR3 spans 13 amino acids. The V gene's germline CDR1 is LGHNA and CDR2 YSLEER. V dropped 0 bases and J dropped 6 bases, with 6 bases sitting between them. CDR3 residues: CASSQDAGNIQYF. The DNA of the CDR3 is TGCGCCAGCAGCCAAGACGCGGGAAACATTCAGTACTTC.

For this clone: The sample contains more than one DNA sequence encoding this CDR3. The CDR3 protein is CASSPSGGYNEQFF. For the CDR3, the DNA is TGCGCCAGCAGTCCTAGCGGGGGTTACAATGAGCAGTTCTTC. The chain joins TRBV10-1 to TRBJ2-1; TRBD2 matches 10 bases. Germline loops: CDR1 WNHNN, CDR2 SYGVQD (reference sequence). With 5 bases clipped from V and 4 bases from J, the junction kept 2 bases outside the gene matches. This CDR3 is built from 14 residues.

This chain joins TRBV19 and TRBJ1-1, with 8 bases aligning to TRBD1. The V gene end was trimmed by 1 base and the J gene end by 0 bases; junction bases not matched to a gene: 16. The V gene's germline CDR1 is LNHDA and CDR2 SQIVND (reference sequence). The CDR3 spans 20 residues. CDR3 loop: CASSIGQGSPFLLVNTEAFF. The DNA for the CDR3 is TGTGCCAGTAGTATAGGACAGGGGTCGCCTTTTTTGCTGGTGAACACTGAAGCTTTCTTT.

The chain recombines TRBV19 with TRBJ1-6; perhaps TRBD1 as D (6 bases). Looked up from germline, CDR1 is LNHDA and CDR2 is SQIVND (reference sequence). V lost 3 bases to trimming and J lost 8 bases, with 11 bases between them. CDR3 length: 14 amino acids. Here the CDR3 reads CASSITGSDSPLHF. The CDR3 region has the DNA TGTGCCAGTAGTATCACAGGGAGCGATTCACCCCTCCACTTT.